This T cell receptor beta chain was retrieved from a study of blood T cell repertoires in COVID-19. Across the study: Researchers got acute and convalescent COVID-19 samples from the United States, Italy and Spain. PBMCs, B-cell-depleted T cells, or T cells provided the cDNA or gDNA that made up the material.

Seattle's enrolled individuals joined amid active infection and were then monitored longitudinally. This CDR3 region has 15 residues. V was clipped by 1 base and J by 4 bases; unmatched bases: 4. From germline, CDR1 is SGHTA and CDR2 FQGNSA. Assay: immunoSEQ multiplex PCR; the TCRdb copy retains only in-frame clones and omits some. The sample yields 350,000 to 450,000 clones, approximately 91% seen once. Sequences were obtained from peripheral blood. The sequence was collected from a middle-aged woman with COVID-19, enrolled during active disease. The chain links TRBV7-2 to TRBJ1-5; 7 nucleotides align to TRBD1. This CDR3 reads CASSLGQGKNQPQHF. CDR3 nucleotide sequence: TGTGCCAGCAGCTTAGGACAGGGAAAAAATCAGCCCCAGCATTTT.